Listed below are T cell receptor beta chains from one sample, sequenced in a study of Graves' ophthalmopathy and Graves' hyperthyroidism. Via MiXCR, TCRdb re-called the multiplex PCR reads, giving one row per CDR3 protein. The profile shows more than 550,000 distinct CDR3 sequences, about 40% of them singletons. The sequencing input was peripheral blood. Receptors originate from an adult man with Graves' ophthalmopathy. Each CDR3 is given with its conserved first and last residue. D genes are given only for firm matches. Clone sizes are given selectively: once, few, many, or a class where the clone is expanded.

v_gene: TRBV12-3/TRBV12-4
j_gene: TRBJ2-7
abundance: many
d_gene: TRBD1
CDR3aa: CASSDNSGTGYEQYF
CDR3nt: TGTGCCAGCAGTGACAACTCCGGGACAGGTTACGAGCAGTACTTC

v_gene: TRBV10-3
j_gene: TRBJ1-5
abundance: many
d_gene: TRBD1
CDR3aa: CAIRGQGFDQPQHF
CDR3nt: TGTGCCATCAGGGGACAGGGTTTCGATCAGCCCCAGCATTTT

v_gene: TRBV9
j_gene: TRBJ2-7
abundance: many
d_gene: TRBD1
CDR3aa: CASSGEVGTVYF
CDR3nt: TGTGCCAGCAGCGGTGAGGTGGGGACAGTGTACTTC

v_gene: TRBV5-4
j_gene: TRBJ2-3
abundance: .
d_gene: .
CDR3aa: CASSSLSRGRTDTQYF
CDR3nt: TGTGCCAGCAGCTCGCTAAGCCGGGGGCGCACAGATACGCAGTATTTT

v_gene: TRBV27
j_gene: TRBJ1-2
abundance: .
d_gene: .
CDR3aa: CASSLRGAGYGYTF
CDR3nt: TGTGCCAGCAGTTTACGTGGGGCAGGCTATGGCTACACCTTC

v_gene: TRBV5-1
j_gene: TRBJ2-5
abundance: once
d_gene: TRBD2
CDR3aa: CASSPRTSGGIKTQYF
CDR3nt: TGCGCCAGCAGCCCACGGACTAGCGGGGGGATAAAGACCCAGTACTTC

v_gene: TRBV30
j_gene: TRBJ1-2
abundance: few
d_gene: .
CDR3aa: CASEPGSNYGYTF
CDR3nt: TGTGCCTCCGAGCCGGGGAGCAACTATGGCTACACCTTC

v_gene: TRBV29-1
j_gene: TRBJ1-2
abundance: .
d_gene: .
CDR3aa: CSVVRTDYGYTF
CDR3nt: TGCAGCGTTGTCAGGACGGACTATGGCTACACCTTC

v_gene: TRBV4-1
j_gene: TRBJ1-2
abundance: many
d_gene: TRBD1
CDR3aa: CASSQQDRDGGYTF
CDR3nt: TGCGCCAGCAGCCAACAAGACAGGGACGGTGGCTACACCTTC

v_gene: TRBV12-3/TRBV12-4
j_gene: TRBJ1-4
abundance: many
d_gene: .
CDR3aa: CASSLMGHRDNEKLFF
CDR3nt: TGTGCCAGCAGTTTAATGGGCCACCGGGATAATGAAAAACTGTTTTTT

v_gene: TRBV12-3/TRBV12-4
j_gene: TRBJ1-5
abundance: many
d_gene: .
CDR3aa: CASSPTPDGNQPQHF
CDR3nt: TGTGCCAGCAGTCCGACCCCGGACGGGAATCAGCCCCAGCATTTT

v_gene: TRBV10-3
j_gene: TRBJ2-1
abundance: .
d_gene: TRBD1
CDR3aa: CAITDREDANEQFF
CDR3nt: TGTGCCATCACGGACAGGGAGGACGCCAATGAGCAGTTCTTC

v_gene: TRBV25-1
j_gene: TRBJ1-2
abundance: .
d_gene: TRBD1
CDR3aa: CASSTTGGAGNTF
CDR3nt: TGTGCCAGCAGTACGACAGGGGGGGCTGGAAACACCTTC

v_gene: TRBV29-1
j_gene: TRBJ2-5
abundance: .
d_gene: TRBD2
CDR3aa: CSVTSGEETQYF
CDR3nt: TGCAGCGTCACTAGCGGGGAAGAGACCCAGTACTTC

v_gene: TRBV10-3
j_gene: TRBJ2-5
abundance: few
d_gene: .
CDR3aa: CASTLGAVETQYF
CDR3nt: TGTGCCAGCACTCTGGGGGCTGTAGAGACCCAGTACTTC

v_gene: TRBV24-1
j_gene: TRBJ1-1
abundance: .
d_gene: .
CDR3aa: CASSFSPENTEAFF
CDR3nt: TGTGCCAGCTCATTTTCCCCAGAGAACACTGAAGCTTTCTTT

v_gene: TRBV11-2
j_gene: TRBJ1-6
abundance: .
d_gene: .
CDR3aa: CASSLHEISGLHF
CDR3nt: TGTGCCAGCAGCTTGCACGAAATTTCGGGCCTCCACTTT

v_gene: TRBV4-2
j_gene: TRBJ1-2
abundance: many
d_gene: TRBD1
CDR3aa: CASSQDSGDRPYGYTF
CDR3nt: TGTGCCAGCAGCCAAGATTCTGGGGACAGGCCCTATGGCTACACCTTC

v_gene: TRBV6-5
j_gene: TRBJ2-7
abundance: .
d_gene: .
CDR3aa: CASSYAGRGAGAYEQYF
CDR3nt: TGTGCCAGCAGTTACGCGGGACGGGGGGCAGGGGCCTACGAGCAGTACTTC

v_gene: TRBV7-9
j_gene: TRBJ2-7
abundance: many
d_gene: .
CDR3aa: CASSPWSYEQYF
CDR3nt: TGTGCCAGCTCCCCCTGGTCCTACGAGCAGTACTTC

v_gene: TRBV3-1
j_gene: TRBJ2-7
abundance: few
d_gene: TRBD2
CDR3aa: CASSQDASGAYEQYF
CDR3nt: TGTGCCAGCAGCCAAGACGCTAGCGGCGCCTACGAGCAGTACTTC